This T cell receptor (beta chain) was retrieved from a study of blood T cell repertoires in COVID-19. The germline CDR1 and CDR2 sequences are KGHDR and SFDVKD. This CDR3 region has 17 residues. Germline trimming cut 2 bases from V and 0 bases from J; bases unmatched to any gene: 4. The repertoire was sequenced with immunoSEQ multiplex PCR; TCRdb's copy has only in-frame clones and lacks some. The repertoire holds about 110,000 clones, roughly 82% seen once, with 15% to 20% in the top ten. The chain employs TRBV24-1 and TRBJ1-1, with 11 positions matching TRBD1. Sequencing was carried out using peripheral blood. This TCR was recovered from a woman aged 60-75 years with acute or convalescent COVID-19. The CDR3 region has the DNA TGTGCCACCAGTGATTGGACAGGGGGCGGCATGAACACTGAAGCTTTCTTT. Translating it yields CATSDWTGGGMNTEAFF.